The 5 T cell receptor beta chains below all came from one sample that was sequenced in a study of Tregs in tolerant kidney transplant recipients. Clones were read by immunoSEQ multiplex PCR, and TCRdb kept only the in-frame ones, dropping some. The listing records more than 45,000 clones. The specimen comprised CD4+ T cells from blood, sampled before the transplant. The receptors shown here come from a human donor who received a combined kidney and bone marrow transplant.

As regards this clone: The sequence runs out 3 residues before the end of the CDR3; the remainder is reconstructed from the germline J gene. The rearrangement joins TRBV18 to TRBJ1-1; TRBD1 is a possible D gene (6 bases). Germline CDR1 and CDR2: KGHSH and LQKENI. V was cut by 2 bases and J by 4 bases, with 11 bases left in between. The CDR3 loop spans 14 amino acids. CDR3 amino acids: CASSPGEGGTEAFF. CDR3 DNA, as far as it was read: TGTGCCAGCTCACCAGGGGAAGGGGGCACTGAA. Full variable domain (outside the CDR3, taken from reference TRBV18 and TRBJ1-1): NAGVMQNPRHLVRRRGQEARLRCSPMKGHSHVYWYRQLPEEGLKFMVYLQKENIIDESGMPKERFSAEFPKEGPSILRIQQVVRGDSAAYFCASSPGEGGTEAFFGQGTRLTVV.

The CDR3 here is CASSLQGANTGELFF. The CDR3 bases that were read are TGCGCCAGCAGCTTACAGGGGGCGAACACCGGGGAG. J is TRBJ2-2 and V is TRBV5-1; 8 nucleotides line up with TRBD1. Read data end 3 residues before the CDR3 end; the end is taken from the germline J gene. The CDR3 length is 15 residues. Germline assignment: CDR1 SGHRS and CDR2 YFSETQ. The V gene end was trimmed by 2 bases and the J gene end by 0 bases; junction bases not matched to a gene: 0.

A note on this clone: The sequence runs out 3 residues before the end of the CDR3; the remainder is reconstructed from the germline J gene. The chain recombines TRBV20-1 with TRBJ2-3; tentatively, D is TRBD2 (6 bases). CDR1 DFQATT and CDR2 SNEGSKA come from the germline V gene (reference sequence). This CDR3 contains 14 residues. Trimming removed 7 bases at V and 2 bases at J, with 16 bases between. The sequenced part of the CDR3 DNA is TGCAGTGGTCGGAGTAGCGGAACCACAGATACG. This sequence encodes CSGRSSGTTDT. The CDR3 in its entirety is CSGRSSGTTDTQYF.

For this clone: From the germline J gene comes the end of the CDR3, since the read stops 3 residues before it. The chain carries TRBV19 and TRBJ2-1, with 7 bases aligning to TRBD1. Germline assignment: CDR1 LNHDA and CDR2 SQIVND (reference sequence). V dropped 1 base and J dropped 0; count of bases not matched to a gene: 12. The CDR3 runs to 19 residues. The CDR3 protein is CASSIGGTAFRSSYNEQFF. The sequenced part of the CDR3 DNA is TGTGCCAGTAGTATAGGGGGGACAGCTTTTAGGAGCTCCTACAATGAG.

Note on this clone: The read terminates 3 residues ahead of where the CDR3 ends, so the germline J gene completes it. The genes are TRBV11-2 and TRBJ1-1; 9 bases are shared with TRBD1. Germline V gene sequence: CDR1 SGHAT, CDR2 FQNNGV. There are 12 residues in the CDR3. CDR3 region: CASSHGTGEAFF. The sequenced part of the CDR3 DNA is TGTGCCAGCAGCCACGGGACAGGGGAA.